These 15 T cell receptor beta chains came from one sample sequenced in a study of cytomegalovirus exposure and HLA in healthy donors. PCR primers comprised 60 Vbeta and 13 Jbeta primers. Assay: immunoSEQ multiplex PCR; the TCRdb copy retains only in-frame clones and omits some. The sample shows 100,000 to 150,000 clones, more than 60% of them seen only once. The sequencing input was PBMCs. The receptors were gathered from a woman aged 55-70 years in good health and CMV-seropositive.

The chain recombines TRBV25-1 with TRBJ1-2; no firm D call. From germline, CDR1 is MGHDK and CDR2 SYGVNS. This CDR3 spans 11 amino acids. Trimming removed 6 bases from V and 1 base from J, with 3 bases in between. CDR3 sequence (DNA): TGTGCCAGCAGCAGTAACTATGGCTACACCTTC. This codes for CASSSNYGYTF.

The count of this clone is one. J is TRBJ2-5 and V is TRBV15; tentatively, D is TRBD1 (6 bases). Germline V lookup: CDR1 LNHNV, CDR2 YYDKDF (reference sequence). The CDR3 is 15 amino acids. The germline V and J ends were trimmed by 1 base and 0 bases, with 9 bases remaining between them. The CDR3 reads CATSRATGYQETQYF. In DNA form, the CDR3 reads TGTGCCACCAGCAGAGCTACAGGGTACCAAGAGACCCAGTACTTC.

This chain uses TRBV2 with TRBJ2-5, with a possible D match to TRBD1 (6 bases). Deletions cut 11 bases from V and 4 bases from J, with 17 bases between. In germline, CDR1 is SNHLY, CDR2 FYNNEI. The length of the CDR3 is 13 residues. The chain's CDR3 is CARNQGIGETQYF. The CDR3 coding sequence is TGTGCCCGTAATCAGGGGATCGGAGAGACCCAGTACTTC.

Here the CDR3 DNA reads TGTGCCATCTCGCCTTGGGACAGGGAACCTGGAAACACCATATATTTT. It is translated as CAISPWDREPGNTIYF. This chain joins TRBV6-4 and TRBJ1-3, with TRBD1 identical over 9 bases. The V and J ends lost 10 bases and 2 bases, in that order; junction bases with no gene match: 12. In germline, CDR1 is MRHNA, CDR2 SNTAGT. This CDR3 is built from 16 residues.

The CDR3 spells CASSLTNRDNTEAFF. The CDR3 DNA reads TGTGCCAGCAGCCTGACCAACAGGGATAACACTGAAGCTTTCTTT. The V gene is TRBV7-4, the J gene TRBJ1-1; a weak D match, TRBD1 (6 bases). V dropped 5 bases and J dropped 2 bases, with 15 bases sitting between them. Germline V gene sequence: CDR1 SGHVT, CDR2 SQSDAQ. The CDR3 runs 15 residues.

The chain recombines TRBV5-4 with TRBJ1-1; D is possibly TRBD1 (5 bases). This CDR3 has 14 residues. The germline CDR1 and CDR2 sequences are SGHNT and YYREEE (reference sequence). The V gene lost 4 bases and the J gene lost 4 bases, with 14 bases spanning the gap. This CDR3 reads CASSPRGGVTEAFF. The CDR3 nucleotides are TGTGCCAGCAGCCCGAGGGGAGGGGTCACTGAAGCTTTCTTT.

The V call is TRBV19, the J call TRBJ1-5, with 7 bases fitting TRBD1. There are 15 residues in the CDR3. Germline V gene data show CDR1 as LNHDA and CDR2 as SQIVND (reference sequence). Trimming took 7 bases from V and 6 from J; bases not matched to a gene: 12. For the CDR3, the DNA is TGTGCCAGTACCCCGGTTACAGGGGTCGGTCAGCCCCAGCATTTT. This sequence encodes CASTPVTGVGQPQHF.

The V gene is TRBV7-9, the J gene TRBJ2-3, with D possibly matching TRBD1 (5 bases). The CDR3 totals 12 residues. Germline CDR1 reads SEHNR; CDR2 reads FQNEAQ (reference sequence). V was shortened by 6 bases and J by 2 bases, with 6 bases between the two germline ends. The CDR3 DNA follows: TGTGCCAGCAGTGGGGCCACAGATACGCAGTATTTT. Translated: CASSGATDTQYF.

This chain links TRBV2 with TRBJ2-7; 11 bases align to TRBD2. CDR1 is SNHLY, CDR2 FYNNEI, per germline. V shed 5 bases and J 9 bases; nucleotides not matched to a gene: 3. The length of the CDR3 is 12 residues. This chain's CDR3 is CASSPGLAGQYF. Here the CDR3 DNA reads TGTGCCAGCAGTCCAGGACTAGCGGGGCAGTACTTC.

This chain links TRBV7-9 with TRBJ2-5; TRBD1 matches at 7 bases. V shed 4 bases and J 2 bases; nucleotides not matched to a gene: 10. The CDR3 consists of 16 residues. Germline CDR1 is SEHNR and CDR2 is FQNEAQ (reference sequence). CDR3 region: CASSSRDSRVQETQYF. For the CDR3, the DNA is TGTGCCAGCAGCTCCCGGGACAGCAGAGTGCAAGAGACCCAGTACTTC.

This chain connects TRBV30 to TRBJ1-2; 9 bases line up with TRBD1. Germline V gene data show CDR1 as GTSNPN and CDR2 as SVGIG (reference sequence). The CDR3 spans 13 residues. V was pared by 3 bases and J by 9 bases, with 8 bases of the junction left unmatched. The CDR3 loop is CAWSVNRGQSYTF. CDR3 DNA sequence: TGTGCCTGGAGCGTGAACAGGGGGCAGAGCTACACCTTC.

The DNA for the CDR3 is TGTGCCACTGGACAGGGATGGGAGACCCAGTACTTC. Its protein product is CATGQGWETQYF. The chain recombines TRBV6-6 with TRBJ2-5, with 8 bases fitting TRBD1. Losses at the gene ends were 10 bases for V and 5 bases for J; bases not matched to a gene: 6. Germline V CDR1 and CDR2: MNHNY, SVGAGI (reference sequence). This CDR3 has 12 residues.

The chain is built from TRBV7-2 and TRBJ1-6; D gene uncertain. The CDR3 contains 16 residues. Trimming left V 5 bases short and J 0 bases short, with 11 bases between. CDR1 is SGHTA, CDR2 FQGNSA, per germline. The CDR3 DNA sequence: TGTGCCAGCAGCGCCTCAAGTAGCTCCTATAATTCACCCCTCCACTTT. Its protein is CASSASSSSYNSPLHF.

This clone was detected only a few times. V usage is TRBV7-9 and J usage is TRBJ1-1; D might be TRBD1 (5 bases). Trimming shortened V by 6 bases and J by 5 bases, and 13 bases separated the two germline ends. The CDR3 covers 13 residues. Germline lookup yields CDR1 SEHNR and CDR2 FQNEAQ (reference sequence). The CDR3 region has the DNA TGTGCCAGCAGTCAACTACAGGATACTGAAGCTTTCTTT. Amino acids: CASSQLQDTEAFF. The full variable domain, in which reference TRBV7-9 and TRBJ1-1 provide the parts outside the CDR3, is DTGVSQNPRHKITKRGQNVTFRCDPISEHNRLYWYRQTLGQGPEFLTYFQNEAQLEKSRLLSDRFSAERPKGSFSTLEIQRTEQGDSAMYLCASSQLQDTEAFFGQGTRLTVV.

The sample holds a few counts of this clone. CDR3 residues: CASGLGTVSEQYF. The CDR3 nucleotides read TGTGCTAGTGGTTTGGGGACAGTAAGCGAGCAGTACTTC. The chain employs TRBV12-5 and TRBJ2-7; perhaps TRBD1 as D (6 bases). The CDR3 has 13 residues. V lost 1 base and J lost 6, with 10 bases in between. The germline V gene encodes CDR1 LGHNT and CDR2 FRNRAP.